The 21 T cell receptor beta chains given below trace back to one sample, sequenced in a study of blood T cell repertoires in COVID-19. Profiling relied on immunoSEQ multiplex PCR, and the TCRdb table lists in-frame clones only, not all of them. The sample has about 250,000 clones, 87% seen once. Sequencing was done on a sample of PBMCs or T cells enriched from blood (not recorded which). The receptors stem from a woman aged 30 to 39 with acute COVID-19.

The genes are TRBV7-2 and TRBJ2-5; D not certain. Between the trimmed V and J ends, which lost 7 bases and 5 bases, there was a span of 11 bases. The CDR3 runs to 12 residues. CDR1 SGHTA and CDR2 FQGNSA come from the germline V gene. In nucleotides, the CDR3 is TGTGCCAGCACTAGATACGGGGAGACCCAGTACTTC. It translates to CASTRYGETQYF.

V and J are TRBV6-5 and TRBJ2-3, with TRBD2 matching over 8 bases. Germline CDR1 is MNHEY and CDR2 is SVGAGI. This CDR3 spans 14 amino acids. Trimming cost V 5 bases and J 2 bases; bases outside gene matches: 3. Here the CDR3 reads CASSRGGITDTQYF. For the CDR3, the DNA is TGTGCCAGCAGTCGGGGGGGGATCACAGATACGCAGTATTTT.

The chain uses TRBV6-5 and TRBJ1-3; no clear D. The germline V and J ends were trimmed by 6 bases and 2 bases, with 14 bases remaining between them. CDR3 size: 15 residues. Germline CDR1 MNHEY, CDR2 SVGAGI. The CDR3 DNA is TGTGCCAGCAGGCCGGTTGATGAGCCTGGAAACACCATATATTTT. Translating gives CASRPVDEPGNTIYF.

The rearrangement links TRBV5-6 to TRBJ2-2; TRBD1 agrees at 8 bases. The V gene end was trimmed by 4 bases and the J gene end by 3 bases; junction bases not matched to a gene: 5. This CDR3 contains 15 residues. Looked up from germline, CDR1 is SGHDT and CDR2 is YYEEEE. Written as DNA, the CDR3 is TGTGCCAGCAGCCCCATGACAGGGGACACCGGGGAGCTGTTTTTT. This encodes CASSPMTGDTGELFF.

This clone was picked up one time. CDR3 sequence: CASTHTPGQLTYGYTF. The CDR3 DNA reads TGTGCCAGTACCCACACTCCGGGACAGCTTACCTATGGCTACACCTTC. This chain links TRBV19 with TRBJ1-2; 7 nucleotides agree with TRBD1. J lost 4 bases, V lost 7 bases, and 15 bases had no gene match. Germline lookup yields CDR1 LNHDA and CDR2 SQIVND (reference sequence). CDR3 length: 16 amino acids.

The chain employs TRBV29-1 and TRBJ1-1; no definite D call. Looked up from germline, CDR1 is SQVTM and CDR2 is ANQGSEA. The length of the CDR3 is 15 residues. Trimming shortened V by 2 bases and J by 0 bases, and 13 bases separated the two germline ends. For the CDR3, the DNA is TGCAGCGTTGAAAGGCAGAGGGAGATGAACACTGAAGCTTTCTTT. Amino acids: CSVERQREMNTEAFF. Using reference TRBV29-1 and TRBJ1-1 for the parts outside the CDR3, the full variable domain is SAVISQKPSRDICQRGTSLTIQCQVDSQVTMMFWYRQQPGQSLTLIATANQGSEATYESGFVIDKFPISRPNLTFSTLTVSNMSPEDSSIYLCSVERQREMNTEAFFGQGTRLTVV.

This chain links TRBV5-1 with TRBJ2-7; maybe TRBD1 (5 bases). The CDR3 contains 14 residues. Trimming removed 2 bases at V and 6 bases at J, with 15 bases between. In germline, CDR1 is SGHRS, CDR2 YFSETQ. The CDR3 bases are TGCGCCAGCAGCTTCGGTACAGGTCCTAGCGAGCAGTACTTC. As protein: CASSFGTGPSEQYF.

CDR3 loop: CASSWQGTGGYTF. The CDR3 region has the DNA TGTGCCAGTAGTTGGCAGGGGACCGGAGGCTACACCTTC. The chain links TRBV19 to TRBJ1-2, with D maybe TRBD1 (6 bases). This CDR3 is 13 amino acids long. Trimming pared 5 bases from V and 8 bases from J, leaving 15 bases between. Per germline, CDR1 LNHDA and CDR2 SQIVND (reference sequence). The complete variable domain, with remaining parts taken from reference TRBV19 and TRBJ1-2, reads DGGITQSPKYLFRKEGQNVTLSCEQNLNHDAMYWYRQDPGQGLRLIYYSQIVNDFQKGDIAEGYSVSREKKESFPLTVTSAQKNPTAFYLCASSWQGTGGYTFGSGTRLTVV.

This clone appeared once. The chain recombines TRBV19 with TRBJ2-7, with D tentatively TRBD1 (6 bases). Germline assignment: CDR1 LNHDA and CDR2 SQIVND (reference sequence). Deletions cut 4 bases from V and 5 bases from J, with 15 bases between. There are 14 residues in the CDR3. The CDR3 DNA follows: TGTGCCAGTAGTACCTGGACAGTAGGAAACGAGCAGTACTTC. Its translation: CASSTWTVGNEQYF.

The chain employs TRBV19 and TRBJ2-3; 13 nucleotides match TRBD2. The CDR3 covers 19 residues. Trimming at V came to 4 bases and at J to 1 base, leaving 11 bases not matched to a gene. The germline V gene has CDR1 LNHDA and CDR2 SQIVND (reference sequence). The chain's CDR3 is CASSTRLAGGVRGTDTQYF. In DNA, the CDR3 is TGTGCCAGTAGTACCCGACTAGCGGGGGGAGTTCGGGGCACAGATACGCAGTATTTT.

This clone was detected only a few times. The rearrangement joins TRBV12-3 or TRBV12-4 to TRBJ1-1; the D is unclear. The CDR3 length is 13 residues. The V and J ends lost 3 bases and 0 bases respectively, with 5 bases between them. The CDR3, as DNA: TGTGCCAGCAGTTTTGACATGAACACTGAAGCTTTCTTT. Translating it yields CASSFDMNTEAFF.

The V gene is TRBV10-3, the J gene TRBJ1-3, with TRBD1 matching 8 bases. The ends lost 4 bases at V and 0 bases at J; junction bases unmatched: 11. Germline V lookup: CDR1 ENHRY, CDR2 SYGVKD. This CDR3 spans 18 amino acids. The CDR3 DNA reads TGTGCCATCAGTGGACAGGGGACTCTTTTTCTCTCTGGAAACACCATATATTTT. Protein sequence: CAISGQGTLFLSGNTIYF.

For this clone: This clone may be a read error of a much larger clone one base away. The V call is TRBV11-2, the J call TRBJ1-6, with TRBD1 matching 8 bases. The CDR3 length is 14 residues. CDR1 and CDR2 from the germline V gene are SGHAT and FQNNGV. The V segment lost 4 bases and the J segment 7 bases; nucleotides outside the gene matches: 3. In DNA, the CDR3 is TGTGCCAGCAGCTCCCGGACAGGGAATTCACCCCTCCACTTT. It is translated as CASSSRTGNSPLHF.

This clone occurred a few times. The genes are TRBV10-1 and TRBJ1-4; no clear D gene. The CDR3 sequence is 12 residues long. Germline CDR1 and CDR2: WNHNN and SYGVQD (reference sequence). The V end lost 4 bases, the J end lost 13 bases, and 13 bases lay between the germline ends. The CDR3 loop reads CASSGTAGGLFF. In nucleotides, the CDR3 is TGCGCCAGCAGTGGTACGGCCGGAGGACTGTTTTTT.

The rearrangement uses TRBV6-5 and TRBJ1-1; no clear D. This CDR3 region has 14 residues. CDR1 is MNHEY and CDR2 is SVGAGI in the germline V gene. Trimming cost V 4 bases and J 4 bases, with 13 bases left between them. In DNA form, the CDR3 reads TGTGCCAGCAGTTTTCGACGGGGAACCACTGAAGCTTTCTTT. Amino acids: CASSFRRGTTEAFF.

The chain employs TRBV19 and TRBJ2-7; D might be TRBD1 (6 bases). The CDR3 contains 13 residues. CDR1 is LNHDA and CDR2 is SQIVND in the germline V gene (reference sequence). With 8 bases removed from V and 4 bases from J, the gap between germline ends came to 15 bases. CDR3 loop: CASAGQPLYEQYF. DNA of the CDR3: TGTGCCAGTGCCGGACAGCCTCTTTACGAGCAGTACTTC.

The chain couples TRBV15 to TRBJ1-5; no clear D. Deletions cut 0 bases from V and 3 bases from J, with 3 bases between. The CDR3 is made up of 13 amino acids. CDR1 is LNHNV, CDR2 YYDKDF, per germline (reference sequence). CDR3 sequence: CATSRDVNQPQHF. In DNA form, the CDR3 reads TGTGCCACCAGCAGAGACGTCAATCAGCCCCAGCATTTT.

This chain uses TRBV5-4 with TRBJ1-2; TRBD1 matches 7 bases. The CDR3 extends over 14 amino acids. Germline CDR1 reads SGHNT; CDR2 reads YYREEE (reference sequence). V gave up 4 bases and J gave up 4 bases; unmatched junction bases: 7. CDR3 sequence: CASSTQGLTYGYTF. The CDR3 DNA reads TGTGCCAGCAGCACACAGGGGCTGACCTATGGCTACACCTTC.

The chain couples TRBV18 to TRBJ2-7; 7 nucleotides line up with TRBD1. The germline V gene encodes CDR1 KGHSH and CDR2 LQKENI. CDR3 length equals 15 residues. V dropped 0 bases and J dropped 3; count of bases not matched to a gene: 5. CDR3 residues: CASSPPLRDSYEQYF. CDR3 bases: TGTGCCAGCTCACCACCGTTAAGGGACAGCTACGAGCAGTACTTC.

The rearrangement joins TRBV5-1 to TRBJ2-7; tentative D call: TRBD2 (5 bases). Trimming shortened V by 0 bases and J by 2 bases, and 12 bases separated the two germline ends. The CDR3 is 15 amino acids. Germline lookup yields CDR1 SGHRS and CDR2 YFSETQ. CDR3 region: CASSLGEGAAYEQYF. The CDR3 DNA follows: TGCGCCAGCAGCTTGGGTGAGGGCGCCGCCTACGAGCAGTACTTC. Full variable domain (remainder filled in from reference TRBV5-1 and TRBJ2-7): KAGVTQTPRYLIKTRGQQVTLSCSPISGHRSVSWYQQTPGQGLQFLFEYFSETQRNKGNFPGRFSGRQFSNSRSEMNVSTLELGDSALYLCASSLGEGAAYEQYFGPGTRLTVT.

The CDR3 DNA reads as TGTGCCAGCACCATAAACGGGGGGAATGAAGCTTTCTTT. It is translated as CASTINGGNEAFF. This rearrangement joins TRBV12-3 or TRBV12-4 to TRBJ1-1, with D possibly being TRBD1 (5 bases). The V gene lost 7 bases and the J gene lost 7 bases, with 16 bases spanning the gap. This CDR3 contains 13 residues.